This TCR beta chain derives from a study of T cells in Graves' hyperthyroidism and ophthalmopathy. Study results and caveats: Among clonotypes expanded in thyroid above 0.001, most were also found in blood.

RNA transcripts gave rise to amplified TCR beta CDR3 regions. TCR CDR3 regions were first amplified by RT-PCR with HTBI primers. From the multiplex PCR reads, TCRdb called clonotypes with MiXCR, one entry per CDR3 protein. The top ten hold around 17% of the sample, which has more than 550,000 distinct CDR3 sequences, 15% to 20% seen once. For this clonotype: The antigen remains undetermined.

The CDR3 is 13 amino acids. V gave up 10 bases and J gave up 4 bases; unmatched junction bases: 9. Germline assignment: CDR1 SNHLY and CDR2 FYNNEI. The sequence was obtained from a woman aged 50 to 60 with Graves' hyperthyroidism that later progressed to Graves' ophthalmopathy. Sequencing input: blood. The chain recombines TRBV2 with TRBJ1-2; 7 positions match TRBD1. This CDR3 is CATETGVSYGYTF. The CDR3 bases are TGTGCCACCGAAACAGGGGTGAGCTATGGCTACACCTTC.